One sample yielded the 24 T cell receptor beta chains listed below, sequenced in a study of T cells in Graves' hyperthyroidism and ophthalmopathy. What was amplified from RNA transcripts were TCR beta CDR3 regions. RT-PCR in the first round (using the HTBI primer set) targeted the TCR CDR3. TCRdb reprocessed the multiplex PCR reads with MiXCR, giving one entry per CDR3 protein. The table has about 590,000 distinct CDR3 sequences, around 14% seen once. The sequencing sample was made of blood. These receptors were taken from a woman in her 30s with Graves' hyperthyroidism.

CDR3 protein: CASSSSLAGGTDTQYF. In DNA, the CDR3 is TGTGCCAGCAGCTCGTCCCTAGCGGGCGGCACAGATACGCAGTATTTT. The rearrangement joins TRBV7-2 to TRBJ2-3; TRBD2 agrees at 8 bases. The CDR3 has 16 amino acids. J gave up 1 base and V 4 bases, and 7 bases lay outside the gene matches. The germline V gene has CDR1 SGHTA and CDR2 FQGNSA. Looking up the rest from reference TRBV7-2 and TRBJ2-3 gives the full variable domain: GAGVSQSPSNKVTEKGKDVELRCDPISGHTALYWYRQSLGQGLEFLIYFQGNSAPDKSGLPSDRFSAERTGGSVSTLTIQRTQQEDSAVYLCASSSSLAGGTDTQYFGPGTRLTVL.

This chain links TRBV6-2 or TRBV6-3 with TRBJ1-5; D remains ambiguous. The CDR3 has 14 residues. Trimming removed 5 bases at V and 4 bases at J, with 12 bases between. Germline V gene sequence: CDR1 MNHEY, CDR2 SVGEGT. The CDR3: CASSRTNKNQPQHF. The CDR3 bases are TGTGCCAGCAGTCGCACCAACAAGAATCAGCCCCAGCATTTT.

Ten or more counts support this clonotype. The gene calls are TRBV10-3 and TRBJ1-2; tentatively, D is TRBD1 (6 bases). Germline CDR1 and CDR2: ENHRY and SYGVKD. V shed 10 bases and J shed 4 bases, with 19 bases lying between them. The CDR3 consists of 14 residues. The CDR3 DNA sequence: TGTGCCAGCCGCTCTGGACAGAACAGCTATGGCTACACCTTC. Its protein product is CASRSGQNSYGYTF.

This clonotype was observed a handful of times. This sequence joins TRBV5-1 and TRBJ2-2, with TRBD2 matching over 14 bases. The V gene's germline CDR1 is SGHRS and CDR2 YFSETQ. J was trimmed by 2 bases and V by 7 bases; bases with no gene match: 4. The CDR3 is 16 residues long. Written as DNA, the CDR3 is TGCGCCAGCGGGACTAGCGGGAGCTATAACACCGGGGAGCTGTTTTTT. This sequence encodes CASGTSGSYNTGELFF.

This clonotype was observed many times. J is TRBJ2-1 and V is TRBV20-1, with TRBD2 as a possible D gene (5 bases). CDR1 is DFQATT and CDR2 is SNEGSKA in the germline V gene (reference sequence). V shed 5 bases and J shed 7 bases, with 27 bases lying between them. This CDR3 is 17 amino acids long. The CDR3 here is CSASDREFPGVWNEQFF. The DNA of the CDR3 is TGCAGTGCTTCGGACCGAGAGTTCCCCGGGGTTTGGAATGAGCAGTTCTTC.

This clonotype came up once. One junction end does not reproduce the germline sequence, and a read error may be involved. The chain has TRBV2 and TRBJ2-2, with 9 bases that match TRBD2. Germline loops: CDR1 SNHLY, CDR2 FYNNEI. The CDR3 is 14 residues long. CDR3 nucleotides: TGTACCAGCAGACCCGGGACTAGCATCGGGGAGCTGTTTTTT. This sequence encodes CTSRPGTSIGELFF.

This rearrangement joins TRBV19 to TRBJ1-1; D ambiguous. This CDR3 is 15 amino acids long. Trimming stripped 3 bases from V and 1 base from J, with 12 bases between. Germline CDR1 LNHDA, CDR2 SQIVND (reference sequence). The CDR3 loop reads CASSINHAPNTEAFF. The CDR3 nucleotides read TGTGCCAGTAGTATCAACCATGCTCCGAACACTGAAGCTTTCTTT.

This clonotype showed up many times. The genes are TRBV12-3 or TRBV12-4 and TRBJ2-1, with D hard to call. Trimming shortened V by 6 bases and J by 4 bases, and 19 bases separated the two germline ends. The CDR3 spans 16 residues. The CDR3 DNA follows: TGTGCCAGCAGCCCAAGTCGCGTGACACCTTACAATGAGCAGTTCTTC. Protein product: CASSPSRVTPYNEQFF.

In its sample, this clonotype was seen a few times. V is TRBV3-1 and J is TRBJ2-2, with no clear D. CDR1 is LGHDT and CDR2 is YNNKEL in the germline V gene (reference sequence). V gave up 2 bases and J gave up 6 bases, with 13 bases separating them. The CDR3 covers 15 residues. The CDR3, as DNA: TGTGCCAGCAGCCAAAGTCCTACGGTCCCCGGGGAGCTGTTTTTT. It specifies CASSQSPTVPGELFF.

The V gene is TRBV4-3, the J gene TRBJ2-7; D is possibly TRBD2 (6 bases). The J call may be wrong; the DNA end is better matched by TRBJ2-1. This CDR3 comprises 14 residues. Germline V CDR1 and CDR2: LGHNA, YSLEER. The CDR3, as DNA: TGCGCCAGCAGCCATGATGCTAGCGCGTACGAGCAGTTCTTC. Translation: CASSHDASAYEQFF.

About this clonotype: A much larger clonotype is one base distant, so this may be a read error. This chain joins TRBV28 and TRBJ2-5, with 9 bases that match TRBD1. The end of the DNA is better explained by TRBJ2-1, so the J call may be wrong. In germline, CDR1 is MDHEN, CDR2 SYDVKM. The length of the CDR3 is 18 residues. The CDR3 loop is CASSLLGTGGLRQETQFF. CDR3 DNA: TGTGCCAGCAGTTTATTAGGTACAGGGGGCTTGAGACAAGAGACCCAGTTCTTC.

Many counts were recorded for this clonotype. The chain is built from TRBV12-3 or TRBV12-4 and TRBJ2-1; 9 positions match TRBD2. V lost 7 bases, J lost 0 bases, and 13 bases stayed unmatched. The CDR3 loop spans 18 amino acids. Written as DNA, the CDR3 is TGTGCCAGCACCGTGACGGCTAGCGGGGTCAGCTCCTACAATGAGCAGTTCTTC. Translation gives CASTVTASGVSSYNEQFF.

This clonotype was detected ten times or more. CDR3 in amino acids: CASSTGLVTDTQYF. The CDR3 coding sequence is TGTGCCAGCAGCACCGGACTAGTCACAGATACGCAGTATTTT. This chain uses TRBV7-2 with TRBJ2-3; 7 positions match TRBD2. With 5 bases clipped from V and 2 bases from J, the junction kept 4 bases outside the gene matches. This CDR3 contains 14 residues. Germline V lookup: CDR1 SGHTA, CDR2 FQGNSA.

This clonotype showed up just a few times. The chain carries TRBV6-5 and TRBJ1-5; tentatively, D is TRBD1 (6 bases). The CDR3 covers 15 residues. Germline CDR1 and CDR2: MNHEY and SVGAGI. V was cut by 3 bases and J by 5 bases, with 14 bases left in between. In nucleotides, the CDR3 is TGTGCCAGCAGTTATAACCGGGACATATATCAGCCCCAGCATTTT. It yields the protein CASSYNRDIYQPQHF.

The table lists this clonotype with a few counts. One end of the junction does not line up with germline, which may come from a read error. The chain joins TRBV15 to TRBJ1-5, with D unresolved. The CDR3 covers 15 residues. CDR1 is LNHNV, CDR2 YYDKDF, per germline (reference sequence). The CDR3 sequence: CATSGEDPSNQPQHF. Written as DNA, the CDR3 is TGTGCCACCAGCGGAGAGGACCCTAGCAATCAGCCCCAGCATTTT.

Turning to this clonotype: This may come from a read error, since a much larger clone is one base off. The chain links TRBV12-3 or TRBV12-4 to TRBJ2-1; D may match TRBD1 or TRBD2 (7 bases each). The CDR3 sequence is 17 residues long. V was clipped by 0 bases and J by 8 bases, with 20 bases between them. The CDR3 spells CASSLARAGGGRYEQFF. The CDR3 DNA follows: TGTGCCAGCAGTTTAGCGCGGGCAGGGGGGGGGAGGTATGAGCAGTTCTTC.

V gene TRBV24-1 combines with J gene TRBJ2-7; D is perhaps TRBD1 (7 bases). The germline V gene has CDR1 KGHDR and CDR2 SFDVKD. The length of the CDR3 is 13 residues. Deletions cut 9 bases from V and 4 bases from J, with 15 bases between. The chain's CDR3 is CATGGDRTYEQYF. CDR3 coding DNA: TGTGCCACCGGCGGGGACAGAACTTACGAGCAGTACTTC.

This clonotype was seen a handful of times. The chain is built from TRBV6-2 or TRBV6-3 and TRBJ2-3, with 10 bases identical to TRBD2. Trimming at V came to 2 bases and at J to 2 bases, leaving 7 bases not matched to a gene. CDR1 MNHEY and CDR2 SVGEGT come from the germline V gene. The CDR3 is made up of 17 amino acids. The CDR3 is CASSYASSGSNTDTQYF. The CDR3 DNA sequence: TGTGCCAGCAGTTACGCGTCTAGCGGGAGTAACACAGATACGCAGTATTTT.

The sample holds many counts of this clonotype. This sequence joins TRBV7-9 and TRBJ2-7; 8 bases line up with TRBD2. The germline V gene has CDR1 SEHNR and CDR2 FQNEAQ (reference sequence). The V segment lost 5 bases and the J segment 5 bases; nucleotides outside the gene matches: 8. The CDR3 sequence is 14 residues long. CDR3 bases: TGTGCCAGCAGCCCGCCCAGCGGGAGACACGAGCAGTACTTC. Amino acid sequence: CASSPPSGRHEQYF.

This clonotype was counted many times. The chain joins TRBV20-1 to TRBJ2-1; D not certain. This CDR3 comprises 11 residues. Trimming removed 6 bases from V and 8 bases from J, with 11 bases in between. From germline, CDR1 is DFQATT and CDR2 SNEGSKA (reference sequence). The CDR3 bases are TGCAGTGCGCCCGGTCGGCATGAGCAGTTCTTC. Amino acid sequence: CSAPGRHEQFF.

Worth noting for this clonotype: It may be a read error: a sequence one base away is much more abundant. The chain has TRBV2 and TRBJ2-7; D might be TRBD1 (5 bases). This CDR3 is 13 amino acids long. Trimming pared 5 bases from V and 6 bases from J, leaving 14 bases between. Germline V gives CDR1 SNHLY, CDR2 FYNNEI. The CDR3 reads CASSKGSYGEQYF. The CDR3 nucleotides read TGTGCCAGCAGTAAGGGGTCCTACGGCGAGCAGTACTTC.

As to this clonotype: Just one base apart from a much larger clone, this may be a read error. The J gene is TRBJ1-2, the V gene TRBV6-1; no definite D call. Germline V gene lookup returns CDR1 MNHNS and CDR2 SASEGT. The CDR3 is made up of 14 amino acids. CDR3 loop: CASSNLAENYDYTF. In nucleotides, the CDR3 is TGTGCCAGCAGTAACCTCGCCGAGAACTATGACTACACCTTC.

The rearrangement uses TRBV27 and TRBJ1-1; D is possibly TRBD1 (5 bases). The CDR3 loop spans 14 amino acids. The germline V gene has CDR1 MNHEY and CDR2 SMNVEV (reference sequence). V shed 4 bases and J shed 8 bases, with 17 bases lying between them. The CDR3 bases are TGTGCCAGCAGTTCCTCCCGGACATCCTTGGAAGCTTTCTTT. Residues: CASSSSRTSLEAFF.

This clonotype showed up many times. This chain joins TRBV9 and TRBJ2-7; D gene unclear. V lost 0 bases, J lost 3 bases, and 10 bases lay in between. There are 14 residues in the CDR3. Germline V gives CDR1 SGDLS, CDR2 YYNGEE. The CDR3 loop is CASSVDPWNYEQYF. CDR3 in DNA: TGTGCCAGCAGCGTAGACCCCTGGAACTACGAGCAGTACTTC.